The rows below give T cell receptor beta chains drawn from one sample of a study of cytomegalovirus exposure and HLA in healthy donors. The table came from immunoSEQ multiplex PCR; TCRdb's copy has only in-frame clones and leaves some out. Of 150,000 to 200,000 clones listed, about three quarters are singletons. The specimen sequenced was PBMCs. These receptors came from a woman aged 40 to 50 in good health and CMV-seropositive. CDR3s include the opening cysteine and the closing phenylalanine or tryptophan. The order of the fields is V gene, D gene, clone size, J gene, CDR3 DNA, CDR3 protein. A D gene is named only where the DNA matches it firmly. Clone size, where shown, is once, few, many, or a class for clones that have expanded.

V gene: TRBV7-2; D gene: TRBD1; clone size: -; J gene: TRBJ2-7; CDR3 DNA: TGTGCCAGCAGCTTAGGAGTGGGACAGCAATACGAGCAGTACTTC; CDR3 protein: CASSLGVGQQYEQYF
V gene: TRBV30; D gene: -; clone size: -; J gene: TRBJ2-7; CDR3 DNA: TGTGCCTGGAGTGGGGGGGCCTACGAGCAGTACTTC; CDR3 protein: CAWSGGAYEQYF
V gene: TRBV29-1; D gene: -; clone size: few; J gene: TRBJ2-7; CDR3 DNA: TGCAGCGTTGCGACAGGCTACGAGCAGTACTTC; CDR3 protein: CSVATGYEQYF
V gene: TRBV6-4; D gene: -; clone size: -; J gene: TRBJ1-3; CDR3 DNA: TGTGCCAGCAGTGAGTCCCCGGGTCCTGGAAACACCATATATTTT; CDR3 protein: CASSESPGPGNTIYF
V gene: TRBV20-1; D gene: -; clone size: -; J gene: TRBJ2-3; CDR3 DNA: TGCAGTGCTCATCAGGGGAATACGCAGTATTTT; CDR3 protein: CSAHQGNTQYF
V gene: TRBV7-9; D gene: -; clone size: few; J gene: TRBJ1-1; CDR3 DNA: TGTGCCAGCAGCTTGGGGGGGCAGAACACTGAAGCTTTCTTT; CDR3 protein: CASSLGGQNTEAFF
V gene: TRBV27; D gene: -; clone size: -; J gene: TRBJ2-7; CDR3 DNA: TGTGCCAGCAGTCCGACAGTGGGGCTAAGCTCCTACGAGCAGTACTTC; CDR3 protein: CASSPTVGLSSYEQYF
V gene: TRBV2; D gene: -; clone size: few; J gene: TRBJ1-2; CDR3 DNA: TGTGCCAGCAGGGGCGAGTCGAGCTATGGCTACACCTTC; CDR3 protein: CASRGESSYGYTF
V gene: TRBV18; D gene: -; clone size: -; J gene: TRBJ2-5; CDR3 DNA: TGTGCCAGCTCTCCTCCTGGTAGCGGCCAAGAGACCCAGTACTTC; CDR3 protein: CASSPPGSGQETQYF
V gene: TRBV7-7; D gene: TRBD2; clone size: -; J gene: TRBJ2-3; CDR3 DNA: TGTGCCAGCAGCCTGGGACTAGCGGGGACAGATACGCAGTATTTT; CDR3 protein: CASSLGLAGTDTQYF
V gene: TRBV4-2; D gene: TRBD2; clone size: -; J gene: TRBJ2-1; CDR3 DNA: TGTGCCAGCAGCCAAGCGGTAGCGGGGCGGGATGAGCAGTTCTTC; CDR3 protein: CASSQAVAGRDEQFF
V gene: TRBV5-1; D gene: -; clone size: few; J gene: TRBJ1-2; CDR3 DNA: TGCGCCAGCAGCCCTGGACAGAATCAAAACTATGGCTACACCTTC; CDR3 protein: CASSPGQNQNYGYTF
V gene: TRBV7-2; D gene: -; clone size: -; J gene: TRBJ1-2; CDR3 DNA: TGTGCCAGCAGCTTAGTTTTCTCCGGGAACTATGGCTACACCTTC; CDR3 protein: CASSLVFSGNYGYTF
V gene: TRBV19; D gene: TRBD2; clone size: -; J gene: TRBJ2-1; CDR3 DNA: TGTGCCAGTAGGGACCTAGCGGGAGGTGGAAATGAGCAGTTCTTC; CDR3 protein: CASRDLAGGGNEQFF
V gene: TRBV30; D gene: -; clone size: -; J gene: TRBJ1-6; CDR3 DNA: TGTGCCTGGAGTGTCAGGGTTTTGAATAATTCACCCCTCCACTTT; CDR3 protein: CAWSVRVLNNSPLHF
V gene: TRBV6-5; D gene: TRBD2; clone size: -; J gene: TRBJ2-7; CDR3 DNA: TGTGCCAGCAGTTACTTTAGCGGGGGCTCCTACGAGCAGTACTTC; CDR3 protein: CASSYFSGGSYEQYF
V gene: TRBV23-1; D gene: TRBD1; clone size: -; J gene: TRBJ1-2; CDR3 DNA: TGCGCCAGCAGTCAAGGGGAGAGGACAGGGGGCGCGGGGTATGGCTACACCTTC; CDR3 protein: CASSQGERTGGAGYGYTF
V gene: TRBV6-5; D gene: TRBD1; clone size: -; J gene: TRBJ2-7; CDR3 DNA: TGTGCCAGCAGTTACACCGGACAGGGGTCCTCCGAGCAGTACTTC; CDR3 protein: CASSYTGQGSSEQYF
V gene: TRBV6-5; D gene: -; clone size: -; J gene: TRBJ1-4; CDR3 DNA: TGTGCCAGCAGTTACTCGGGCACGAGTAATGAAAAACTGTTTTTT; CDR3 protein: CASSYSGTSNEKLFF
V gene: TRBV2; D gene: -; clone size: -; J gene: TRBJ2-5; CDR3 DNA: TGTGCCAGCAGTGTGCGTCGGGAGACCCAGTACTTC; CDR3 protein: CASSVRRETQYF
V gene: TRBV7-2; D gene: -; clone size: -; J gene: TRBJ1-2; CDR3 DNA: TGTGCCAGCAGCCCGGGACAACCTAAAAACTATGGCTACACCTTC; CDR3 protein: CASSPGQPKNYGYTF